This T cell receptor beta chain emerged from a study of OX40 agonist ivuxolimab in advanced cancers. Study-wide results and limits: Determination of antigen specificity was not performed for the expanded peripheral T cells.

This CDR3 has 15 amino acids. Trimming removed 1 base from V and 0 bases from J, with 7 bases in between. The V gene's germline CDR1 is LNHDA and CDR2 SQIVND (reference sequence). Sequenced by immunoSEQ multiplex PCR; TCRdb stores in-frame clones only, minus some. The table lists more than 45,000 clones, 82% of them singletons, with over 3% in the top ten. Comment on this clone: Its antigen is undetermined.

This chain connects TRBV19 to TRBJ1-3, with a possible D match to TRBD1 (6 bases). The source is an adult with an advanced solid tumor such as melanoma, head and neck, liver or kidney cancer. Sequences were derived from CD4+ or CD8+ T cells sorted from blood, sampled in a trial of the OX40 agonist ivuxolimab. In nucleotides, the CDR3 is TGTGCCAGTAGTATAGGCAGGGGCTCTGGAAACACCATATATTTT. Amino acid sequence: CASSIGRGSGNTIYF. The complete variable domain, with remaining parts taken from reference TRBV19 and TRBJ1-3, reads DGGITQSPKYLFRKEGQNVTLSCEQNLNHDAMYWYRQDPGQGLRLIYYSQIVNDFQKGDIAEGYSVSREKKESFPLTVTSAQKNPTAFYLCASSIGRGSGNTIYFGEGSWLTVV.